This paragraph reports one TCR beta chain. These data are taken from a study of blood T cells in healthy people across ages. Using a J-beta primer mix together with a sample-barcoded 5' primer, a second PCR was run for roughly 7 to 12 cycles. TCRdb reprocessed the 5' RACE reads with MiXCR, giving one entry per CDR3 protein. The sample holds about 1 million distinct CDR3 sequences, approximately 25% seen once. Germline loops: CDR1 SGHRS, CDR2 YFSETQ. The V gene lost 7 bases and the J gene lost 4 bases, with 18 bases spanning the gap. The CDR3 consists of 15 residues. A further study also used this sample, focusing on T cells of mothers and their children. That work states: Donors comprised three healthy Caucasian mothers plus their six children. The effect of thymic selection on TCR recombination output is similar between related and unrelated pairs. It was related mother-child pairs that showed slightly higher overlap than unrelated pairs, without reaching significance.

This receptor was identified in a girl aged 2 to 10 in good health. This chain connects TRBV5-1 to TRBJ2-1; D might be TRBD2 (6 bases). Sequencing input: blood. The CDR3: CASRPGAGTYNEQFF. In DNA form, the CDR3 reads TGCGCCAGCCGCCCCGGGGCGGGAACATACAATGAGCAGTTCTTC.